Sequencing of this T cell receptor beta chain was carried out in a study of TIL therapy for anti-PD-1-resistant metastatic lung cancer. Study-wide points: After infusion, TIL clonotypes partly replaced peripheral T cells and declined over months.

Time point meaning: pre-treatment sample, taken before nivolumab and TIL therapy. As to this clone: Its antigen is unidentified.

This was the immunoSEQ v3 assay. Assay used: immunoSEQ multiplex PCR; TCRdb lists only in-frame clones, some missing. The sample carries tens of thousands of clones, more than 60% recorded once. CDR1 and CDR2 (germline): LNHNV, YYDKDF (reference sequence). The CDR3 is made up of 12 amino acids. Trimming stripped 0 bases from V and 10 bases from J, with 7 bases between. The TCR originated in a person aged 25 to 80 with non-small cell lung cancer. The rearrangement uses TRBV15 and TRBJ2-1, with D unclear. The sequences come from blood, collected at baseline. The CDR3 region is CATSRETWEQFF. CDR3 bases: TGTGCCACCAGCAGAGAGACCTGGGAGCAGTTCTTC.